Listed below are T cell receptor beta chains from one sample, sequenced in a study of shared T cell receptors in the human thymus. Profiled with immunoSEQ multiplex PCR; TCRdb holds only in-frame clones, not every one. Of 720,000 or so clones in the sample, approximately 85% are singletons; the top ten hold about 0.011%. This same sample was also part of a study on human thymus T cells.

Sequenced input: thymocytes. Receptors were obtained from a girl under three years old with a congenital heart defect. CDR3s leave out the opening cysteine and the closing phenylalanine or tryptophan. Each record gives: J gene, V gene, CDR3 protein.

>TRBJ1-1|TRBV7-6
ASSRSVLVREAF
>TRBJ2-1|TRBV28
ASSTPAGRAVNEQF
>TRBJ1-2|TRBV15
ATSREAGGSYGYT
>TRBJ1-6|TRBV6-5
ASSYGQGAGPLH
>TRBJ2-3|TRBV4-2
ASSQEQRGGSDTQY
>TRBJ1-6|TRBV7-2
ASSFARDRSSYNSPLH
>TRBJ1-1|TRBV19
ASRWSRRDTEAF
>TRBJ1-1|TRBV7-3
ASSLGLEGQGPRDTEAF
>TRBJ1-1|TRBV11-2
ASSKDRGLNTEAF
>TRBJ2-5|TRBV4-1
ASRRGWASRETQY
>TRBJ1-1|TRBV5-1
ASSGTGAPSTEAF
>TRBJ2-6|TRBV7-2
ASSLSRWFANVLT
>TRBJ2-1|TRBV9
ASSPGGEDNEQF
>TRBJ1-1|TRBV12-5
ASGLVRTGRAVGNTEAF
>TRBJ1-1|TRBV28
ASRLWGARVVNTEAF